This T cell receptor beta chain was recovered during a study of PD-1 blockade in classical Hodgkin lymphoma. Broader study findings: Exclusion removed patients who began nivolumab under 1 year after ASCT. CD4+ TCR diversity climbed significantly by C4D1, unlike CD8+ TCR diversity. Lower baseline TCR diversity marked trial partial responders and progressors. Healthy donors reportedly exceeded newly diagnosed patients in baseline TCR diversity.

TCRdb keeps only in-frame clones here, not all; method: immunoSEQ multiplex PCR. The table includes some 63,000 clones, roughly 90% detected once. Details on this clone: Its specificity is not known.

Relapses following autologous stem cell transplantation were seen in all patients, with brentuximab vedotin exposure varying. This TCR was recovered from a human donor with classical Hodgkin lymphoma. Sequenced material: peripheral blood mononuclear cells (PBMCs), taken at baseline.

CDR3 nucleotide sequence: TGTGCCAGCAGTGACCCCAATGACAGGACGAACACCGGGGAGCTGTTTTTT. This codes for CASSDPNDRTNTGELFF. This chain connects TRBV2 to TRBJ2-2; D is perhaps TRBD1 (6 bases). The germline CDR1 and CDR2 sequences are SNHLY and FYNNEI. V was shortened by 3 bases and J by 0 bases, with 14 bases between the two germline ends. The CDR3 sequence is 17 residues long.